The present T cell receptor (beta chain) was sequenced within a study of shared clonotypes between healthy human individuals. Study in general: Per donor, CD8 memory used one plate, CD8 naive used two, CD4 memory used three and CD4 naive used three. Study results and limitations: Estimated clonotype richness was generally higher in naive than memory subsets. Rarefaction revealed incomplete sorted-subset sequencing despite large depth.

In the authors' methods: From ImmunoSEQ came sequences covering only the junction and carrying no quality scores, so filtering differed. Clones were sequenced by immunoSEQ multiplex PCR, and TCRdb holds only the in-frame ones, with some missing. V, J and clone size are those of that table, while D and trimming were read from the DNA. The table records 1,500,000 or so clones, roughly 96% of them present only once. This clone was counted a single time. Its matching antigen is unknown. V shed 3 bases and J 0 bases; nucleotides not matched to a gene: 9. Germline loops: CDR1 SGDLS, CDR2 YYNGEE. This CDR3 comprises 17 residues.

The chain carries TRBV9 and TRBJ1-3, with 7 bases that match TRBD1. This receptor was taken from a man younger than 40 in good health. The sequenced material came from naive CD4+ T cells sorted from blood. Stated subset: CD45RA+ positively selected. The CDR3 region is CASSEGAHAFSGNTIYF. CDR3 sequence (DNA): TGTGCCAGCAGCGAGGGGGCACACGCTTTCTCTGGAAACACCATATATTTT.